Following are 25 T cell receptor beta chains from one sample sequenced in a study of shared clonotypes between healthy human individuals. Assay: immunoSEQ multiplex PCR; the TCRdb copy retains only in-frame clones and omits some. The table shows 2 million to 2.5 million clones, with 90% to 97% occurring only once. Sequencing input: naive CD4+ T cells sorted from blood. As to subset: CD45RA+ positively selected. The receptors were gathered from a man aged 18 to 29 in good health.

This chain uses TRBV7-2 with TRBJ1-1; 10 nucleotides match TRBD1. From germline, CDR1 is SGHTA and CDR2 FQGNSA. V lost 5 bases, J lost 6 bases, and 9 bases stayed unmatched. This CDR3 is 15 amino acids long. DNA of the CDR3: TGTGCCAGCAGCGGGCCGGACAGGGGGACCGCTGAAGCTTTCTTT. Translating gives CASSGPDRGTAEAFF. The full variable domain, in which reference TRBV7-2 and TRBJ1-1 provide the parts outside the CDR3, is GAGVSQSPSNKVTEKGKDVELRCDPISGHTALYWYRQSLGQGLEFLIYFQGNSAPDKSGLPSDRFSAERTGGSVSTLTIQRTQQEDSAVYLCASSGPDRGTAEAFFGQGTRLTVV.

This chain connects TRBV30 to TRBJ2-7, with 7 positions matching TRBD1. Germline trimming cut 7 bases from V and 4 bases from J; bases unmatched to any gene: 7. This CDR3 has 12 amino acids. Germline V lookup: CDR1 GTSNPN, CDR2 SVGIG (reference sequence). CDR3 sequence: CALGAGGYEQYF. CDR3 coding DNA: TGTGCCTTGGGGGCAGGGGGATACGAGCAGTACTTC.

This chain links TRBV12-5 with TRBJ2-2, with a tentative D call TRBD1 (7 bases). There are 14 residues in the CDR3. Germline CDR1 is LGHNT and CDR2 is FRNRAP. V was trimmed by 3 bases and J by 4 bases, leaving 9 bases between them. The CDR3 here is CASGFQGGTGELFF. The CDR3 DNA reads TGTGCTAGTGGTTTCCAGGGGGGCACCGGGGAGCTGTTTTTT. The complete variable domain, with remaining parts taken from reference TRBV12-5 and TRBJ2-2, reads DARVTQTPRHKVTEMGQEVTMRCQPILGHNTVFWYRQTMMQGLELLAYFRNRAPLDDSGMPKDRFSAEMPDATLATLKIQPSEPRDSAVYFCASGFQGGTGELFFGEGSRLTVL.

The rearrangement links TRBV4-3 to TRBJ1-1, with TRBD1 matching 7 bases. The CDR3 covers 16 residues. Germline V gene data show CDR1 as LGHNA and CDR2 as YSLEER. V gave up 0 bases and J gave up 4 bases; unmatched junction bases: 8. CDR3 nucleotide sequence: TGCGCCAGCAGCCAAGATCATTCGGCAGGGGGCACTGAAGCTTTCTTT. Protein product: CASSQDHSAGGTEAFF.

As for this clone: The sample carries other DNA sequences with the same CDR3. CDR3 amino acids: CASSLWQGNEKLFF. CDR3 nucleotides: TGTGCCAGCAGTTTATGGCAGGGTAATGAAAAACTGTTTTTT. The rearrangement links TRBV27 to TRBJ1-4; D is perhaps TRBD1 (5 bases). Germline values: CDR1 MNHEY, CDR2 SMNVEV (reference sequence). Trimming pared 1 base from V and 4 bases from J, leaving 7 bases between. The CDR3 runs 14 residues.

This clone was seen once. The chain recombines TRBV5-6 with TRBJ2-1; D unresolved. V was pared by 0 bases and J by 8 bases, with 9 bases between. Germline V gene data show CDR1 as SGHDT and CDR2 as YYEEEE. CDR3 length: 13 amino acids. The CDR3 loop is CASSLVPGYEQFF. The CDR3 bases are TGTGCCAGCAGCTTGGTGCCGGGCTATGAGCAGTTCTTC.

This clone was counted once. The chain employs TRBV5-1 and TRBJ1-4; TRBD1 might be the D (5 bases). The CDR3 contains 15 residues. Trimming removed 6 bases at V and 7 bases at J, with 19 bases between. Per the germline V gene, CDR1 is SGHRS and CDR2 is YFSETQ. The CDR3 sequence is CASTSQTGVGEKLFF. In DNA, the CDR3 is TGCGCCAGCACCTCCCAGACGGGGGTGGGTGAAAAACTGTTTTTT.

To note about this clone: Germline is not matched at one junction end, which may reflect a read error. This sequence joins TRBV30 and TRBJ1-1; unclear D gene. CDR1 is GTSNPN and CDR2 is SVGIG in the germline V gene (reference sequence). This CDR3 comprises 13 residues. The chain's CDR3 is CAGSFARNTEAFF. CDR3 nucleotide sequence: TGTGCCGGGAGTTTTGCCCGGAACACTGAAGCTTTCTTT.

The J gene is TRBJ2-7, the V gene TRBV6-4, with TRBD2 as a possible D gene (5 bases). V was pared by 5 bases and J by 0 bases, with 11 bases between. CDR3 length: 14 amino acids. The germline CDR1 and CDR2 sequences are MRHNA and SNTAGT. CDR3 coding DNA: TGTGCCAGCAGTAATAGCGTTCTCTCCTACGAGCAGTACTTC. Protein: CASSNSVLSYEQYF.

This clone appeared once. The V call is TRBV18, the J call TRBJ1-2; D may be TRBD1 (6 bases). Germline V gene lookup returns CDR1 KGHSH and CDR2 LQKENI. V was cut by 1 base and J by 0 bases, with 12 bases left in between. CDR3 length equals 16 residues. The DNA for the CDR3 is TGTGCCAGCTCACCACTGGGGGGCAGCGCTAACTATGGCTACACCTTC. Its protein product is CASSPLGGSANYGYTF.

V and J are TRBV7-2 and TRBJ2-7; D ambiguous. The CDR3 has 13 residues. The V gene's germline CDR1 is SGHTA and CDR2 FQGNSA. Trimming shortened V by 1 base and J by 3 bases, and 7 bases separated the two germline ends. CDR3 residues: CASSLVTRYEQYF. Written as DNA, the CDR3 is TGTGCCAGCAGCTTAGTTACCCGCTACGAGCAGTACTTC.

The rearrangement links TRBV5-6 to TRBJ2-5, with TRBD1 matching over 9 bases. The CDR3 is made up of 15 amino acids. Germline trimming cut 0 bases from V and 5 bases from J; bases unmatched to any gene: 5. Germline CDR1 is SGHDT and CDR2 is YYEEEE. CDR3 DNA sequence: TGTGCCAGCAGCTTGGAAACAGGGGGCCGGGAGACCCAGTACTTC. Amino acid sequence: CASSLETGGRETQYF. The variable domain in full, with the rest retrieved from reference TRBV5-6 and TRBJ2-5, is DAGVTQSPTHLIKTRGQQVTLRCSPKSGHDTVSWYQQALGQGPQFIFQYYEEEERQRGNFPDRFSGHQFPNYSSELNVNALLLGDSALYLCASSLETGGRETQYFGPGTRLLVL.

The chain combines TRBV7-8 with TRBJ1-6; TRBD1 matches 7 bases. V gave up 5 bases and J gave up 0 bases; unmatched junction bases: 4. The CDR3 has 16 amino acids. Germline lookup yields CDR1 SGHVS and CDR2 FQNEAQ. The CDR3 bases are TGTGCCAGCAGCGTCTCAGGGGGCTCCTATAATTCACCCCTCCACTTT. Translation: CASSVSGGSYNSPLHF.

This rearrangement joins TRBV30 to TRBJ1-2; D gene unclear. Trimming took off 6 bases at V and 5 bases at J, with 16 bases between the two ends. Germline assignment: CDR1 GTSNPN and CDR2 SVGIG (reference sequence). The length of the CDR3 is 13 residues. The CDR3 protein is CACTDLGGYGYTF. For the CDR3, the DNA is TGTGCCTGCACTGACCTGGGAGGGTATGGCTACACCTTC.

The rearrangement links TRBV5-6 to TRBJ1-2; D is possibly TRBD1 (5 bases). The V and J ends lost 4 bases and 7 bases respectively, with 17 bases between them. In germline, CDR1 is SGHDT, CDR2 YYEEEE. The CDR3 is made up of 14 amino acids. CDR3 loop: CASSIVGVTGGYTF. Written as DNA, the CDR3 is TGTGCCAGCAGCATCGTCGGCGTAACAGGTGGCTACACCTTC.

This clone has only one observation. This sample includes further DNA sequences coding for the same CDR3. The chain is built from TRBV5-1 and TRBJ2-5; 7 nucleotides agree with TRBD1. Trimming removed 0 bases from V and 1 base from J; junction bases left unmatched: 3. The CDR3 totals 15 residues. Germline CDR1 reads SGHRS; CDR2 reads YFSETQ. The CDR3 DNA is TGCGCCAGCAGCTTGGGGGACAGAGGCCAAGAGACCCAGTACTTC. The encoded protein is CASSLGDRGQETQYF.

The chain links TRBV5-1 to TRBJ2-5, with D unresolved. Trimming left V 0 bases short and J 3 bases short, with 9 bases between. CDR1 and CDR2 (germline): SGHRS, YFSETQ. There are 14 residues in the CDR3. The CDR3 is CASSLVATEETQYF. The CDR3 coding sequence is TGCGCCAGCAGCTTGGTTGCGACGGAAGAGACCCAGTACTTC.

The J gene is TRBJ1-2, the V gene TRBV21-1; no check of the table's D call, TRBD1, against the DNA was made. TRBV21-1 is an annotated pseudogene. The CDR3 is made up of 20 amino acids. The chain's CDR3 is CASSRNYTPSRGPTGYGYTF. DNA for the CDR3: TGTGCCAGCAGCAGAAACTACACCCCATCCAGGGGGCCCACGGGCTATGGCTACACCTTC.

The chain links TRBV7-9 to TRBJ1-3; D gene uncertain. V gave up 5 bases and J gave up 0 bases, with 17 bases separating them. The germline V gene has CDR1 SEHNR and CDR2 FQNEAQ (reference sequence). The CDR3 totals 17 residues. The CDR3 nucleotides read TGTGCCAGCAGCCATAGCATCAGTTCTTACTCTGGAAACACCATATATTTT. It codes for CASSHSISSYSGNTIYF.

Remarks on this clone: Mismatch with germline at one junction end may stem from a read error. The chain links TRBV30 to TRBJ1-2; D is perhaps TRBD1 (5 bases). This CDR3 region has 10 residues. The germline V gene has CDR1 GTSNPN and CDR2 SVGIG (reference sequence). The CDR3 sequence: CARRGSGYTF. In nucleotides, the CDR3 is TGTGCCAGGAGGGGATCTGGCTACACCTTC.

The chain has TRBV28 and TRBJ1-1; D is undetermined. The V gene's germline CDR1 is MDHEN and CDR2 SYDVKM. CDR3 length: 11 residues. V gave up 6 bases and J gave up 2 bases, with 4 bases separating them. The CDR3 bases are TGTGCCAGCAGGGACAACACTGAAGCTTTCTTT. It yields the protein CASRDNTEAFF.

This clone was seen a single time. The same CDR3 arises from other DNA sequences in this sample as well. The chain couples TRBV5-1 to TRBJ1-4; possible D gene TRBD1, 6 bases. The germline V gene encodes CDR1 SGHRS and CDR2 YFSETQ. The CDR3 has 14 amino acids. V gave up 1 base and J gave up 4 bases, with 8 bases separating them. The CDR3 region is CASSLTGNNEKLFF. The DNA for the CDR3 is TGCGCCAGCAGCTTGACAGGGAATAATGAAAAACTGTTTTTT.

This clone is a singleton in its sample. This chain links TRBV7-2 with TRBJ2-1; 9 positions match TRBD2. The ends lost 3 bases at V and 9 bases at J; junction bases unmatched: 3. Germline CDR1 and CDR2: SGHTA and FQGNSA. This CDR3 spans 13 amino acids. CDR3 residues: CASSLGGRAEQFF. The CDR3 nucleotides are TGTGCCAGCAGCTTGGGCGGGAGGGCTGAGCAGTTCTTC.

The chain has TRBV30 and TRBJ2-7; TRBD2 matches 7 bases. This CDR3 spans 13 amino acids. J lost 2 bases, V lost 2 bases, and 3 bases had no gene match. Germline V gene sequence: CDR1 GTSNPN, CDR2 SVGIG (reference sequence). The CDR3 DNA reads TGTGCCTGGAGTCCTAGCGGACCCTACGAGCAGTACTTC. Protein product: CAWSPSGPYEQYF.

Points on this clone: The junction departs from the called germline gene at one end, perhaps through a read error. The chain links TRBV7-7 to TRBJ2-1; tentatively, D is TRBD2 (6 bases). This CDR3 spans 15 amino acids. Germline V gene data show CDR1 as SSHAT and CDR2 as FNYEAQ (reference sequence). The CDR3 DNA sequence: TGTGCTAGCAGCTTAACGGAGGGTACGCCCAATGAGCAGTTCTTC. Protein sequence: CASSLTEGTPNEQFF.